One sample yielded the 10 T cell receptor beta chains listed below, sequenced in a study of T cell responses to AZD1222 COVID-19 vaccine. Here immunoSEQ multiplex PCR was the method, and the copy in TCRdb shows in-frame clones only, minus some. The table records over 100,000 clones, 70% to 90% of them present only once. The sequencing used peripheral blood, collected on day 0 of AZD1222 vaccination. These receptor sequences come from an adult in good health.

The chain carries TRBV13 and TRBJ1-1; D ambiguous. V lost 2 bases, J lost 8 bases, and 9 bases lay in between. Per germline, CDR1 PRHDT and CDR2 FYEKMQ (reference sequence). The CDR3 is 12 amino acids. The CDR3 here is CASSLTRREAFF. The CDR3 DNA reads as TGTGCCAGCAGCTTAACTCGAAGAGAAGCTTTCTTT.

The chain employs TRBV9 and TRBJ1-2; D not certain. Germline CDR1 SGDLS, CDR2 YYNGEE. The CDR3 length is 14 residues. Trimming removed 6 bases at V and 6 bases at J, with 18 bases between. The CDR3 region is CASTSPGLLDGYTF. The CDR3 region has the DNA TGTGCCAGCACCTCCCCCGGCCTTCTAGATGGCTACACCTTC.

The V call is TRBV19, the J call TRBJ2-3, with TRBD2 identical over 8 bases. Germline V lookup: CDR1 LNHDA, CDR2 SQIVND (reference sequence). Trimming cost V 3 bases and J 4 bases; bases outside gene matches: 6. There are 15 residues in the CDR3. CDR3 nucleotide sequence: TGTGCCAGTAGTATTGTAGCGGGGTTTGCAGATACGCAGTATTTT. Residues: CASSIVAGFADTQYF.

Here the CDR3 DNA reads TGCGCCAGCAGCCAAGATTGGGGGTTTGATGAAAAACTGTTTTTT. This encodes CASSQDWGFDEKLFF. This chain uses TRBV4-1 with TRBJ1-4, with D tentatively TRBD1 (5 bases). V lost 0 bases, J lost 6 bases, and 11 bases lay in between. The CDR3 consists of 15 residues. In germline, CDR1 is MGHRA, CDR2 YSYEKL.

The rearrangement links TRBV5-4 to TRBJ2-1; 12 nucleotides match TRBD2. J gave up 4 bases and V 5 bases, and 13 bases lay outside the gene matches. The CDR3 is 18 amino acids. CDR1 and CDR2 (germline): SGHNT, YYREEE (reference sequence). The CDR3 spells CASSRDVGLAGSYNEQFF. The DNA for the CDR3 is TGTGCCAGCAGTCGCGACGTCGGACTAGCGGGAAGTTACAATGAGCAGTTCTTC.

The chain joins TRBV9 to TRBJ2-3; D possibly corresponds to TRBD2 (6 bases). The germline gives CDR1 SGDLS, CDR2 YYNGEE. The V end was cut by 1 base, the J end by 2 bases, with 11 bases between. The CDR3 is made up of 15 amino acids. CDR3 in DNA: TGTGCCAGCAGCGTAATAGCGGCAACCACAGATACGCAGTATTTT. Translated, it gives CASSVIAATTDTQYF. Full variable domain (outside the CDR3, taken from reference TRBV9 and TRBJ2-3): DSGVTQTPKHLITATGQRVTLRCSPRSGDLSVYWYQQSLDQGLQFLIQYYNGEERAKGNILERFSAQQFPDLHSELNLSSLELGDSALYFCASSVIAATTDTQYFGPGTRLTVL.

The chain uses TRBV6-1 and TRBJ2-1; D gene ambiguous. The CDR3 runs to 11 residues. In germline, CDR1 is MNHNS, CDR2 SASEGT. Trimming left V 0 bases short and J 10 bases short, with 4 bases between. The CDR3 DNA sequence: TGTGCCAGCAGTGAAGCAGGGGAGCAGTTCTTC. It specifies CASSEAGEQFF.

The gene calls are TRBV10-3 and TRBJ2-6; no definite D call. Germline V lookup: CDR1 ENHRY, CDR2 SYGVKD. Trimming removed 9 bases at V and 0 bases at J, with 12 bases between. The CDR3 contains 15 residues. The CDR3 region is CAIRLRDSGANVLTF. The CDR3 DNA is TGTGCCATAAGACTCAGAGACTCTGGGGCCAACGTCCTGACTTTC.

The chain uses TRBV7-2 and TRBJ2-1; D possibly matches TRBD1 or TRBD2 (6 bases each). V was trimmed by 5 bases and J by 4 bases, leaving 15 bases between them. Germline V gene data show CDR1 as SGHTA and CDR2 as FQGNSA. The CDR3 is 15 amino acids. The CDR3 protein is CASSVGGTRYNEQFF. The CDR3 DNA sequence: TGTGCCAGCAGCGTCGGAGGGACAAGATACAATGAGCAGTTCTTC.

The chain has TRBV9 and TRBJ1-1; D uncertain. The CDR3 is 15 residues long. Germline CDR1 reads SGDLS; CDR2 reads YYNGEE. The V end lost 1 base, the J end lost 0 bases, and 10 bases lay between the germline ends. CDR3: CASSVNWALNTEAFF. The CDR3 region has the DNA TGTGCCAGCAGCGTAAATTGGGCTTTGAACACTGAAGCTTTCTTT.